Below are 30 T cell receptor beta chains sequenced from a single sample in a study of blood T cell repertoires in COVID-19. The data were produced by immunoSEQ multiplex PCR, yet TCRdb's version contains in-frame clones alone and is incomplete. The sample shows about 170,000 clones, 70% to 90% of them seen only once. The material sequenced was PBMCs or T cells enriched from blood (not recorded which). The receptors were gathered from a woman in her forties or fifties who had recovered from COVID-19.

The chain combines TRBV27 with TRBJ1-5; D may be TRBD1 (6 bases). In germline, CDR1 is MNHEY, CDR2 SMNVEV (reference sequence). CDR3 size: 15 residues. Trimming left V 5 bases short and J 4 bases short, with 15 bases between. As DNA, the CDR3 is TGTGCCAGCAGTCTCTCCGGGACACTAAATCAGCCCCAGCATTTT. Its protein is CASSLSGTLNQPQHF.

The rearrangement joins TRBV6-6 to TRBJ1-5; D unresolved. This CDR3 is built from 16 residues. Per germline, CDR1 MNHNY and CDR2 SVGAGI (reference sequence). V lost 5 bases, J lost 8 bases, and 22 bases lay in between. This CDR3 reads CASSLREGRVFEPQHF. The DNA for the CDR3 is TGTGCCAGCAGTCTACGGGAAGGCCGCGTCTTTGAGCCCCAGCATTTT.

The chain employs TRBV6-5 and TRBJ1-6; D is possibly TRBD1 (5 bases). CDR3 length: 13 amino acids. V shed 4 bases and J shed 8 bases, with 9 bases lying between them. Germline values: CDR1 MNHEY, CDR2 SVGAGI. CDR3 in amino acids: CASSSQQDSPLHF. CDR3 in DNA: TGTGCCAGCAGTTCCCAACAGGATTCACCCCTCCACTTT.

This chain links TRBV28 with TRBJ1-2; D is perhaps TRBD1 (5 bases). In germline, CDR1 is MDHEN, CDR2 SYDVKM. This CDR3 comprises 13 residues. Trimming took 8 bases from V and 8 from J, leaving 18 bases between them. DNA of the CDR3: TGTGCCAGCGGCCTTGCGGGGGGACCCGGCTACACCTTC. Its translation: CASGLAGGPGYTF.

The CDR3 loop is CASSVGGPVPEAFF. Written as DNA, the CDR3 is TGTGCCAGCAGCGTAGGGGGGCCAGTCCCCGAAGCTTTCTTT. The chain joins TRBV9 to TRBJ1-1; the D gene is possibly TRBD1 (6 bases). CDR1 SGDLS and CDR2 YYNGEE come from the germline V gene. V was pared by 0 bases and J by 8 bases, with 14 bases between. The length of the CDR3 is 14 residues.

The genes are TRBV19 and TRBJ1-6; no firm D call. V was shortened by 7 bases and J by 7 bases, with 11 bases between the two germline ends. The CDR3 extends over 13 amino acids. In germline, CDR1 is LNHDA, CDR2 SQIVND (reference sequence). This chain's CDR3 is CASIGRTNSPLHF. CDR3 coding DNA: TGTGCCAGTATTGGGCGAACAAATTCACCCCTCCACTTT.

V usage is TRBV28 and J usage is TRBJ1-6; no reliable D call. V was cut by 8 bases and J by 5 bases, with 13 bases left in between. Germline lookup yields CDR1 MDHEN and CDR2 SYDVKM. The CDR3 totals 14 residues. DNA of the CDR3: TGTGCCAGCCTGACTGGGTGGGATAATTCACCCCTCCACTTT. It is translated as CASLTGWDNSPLHF.

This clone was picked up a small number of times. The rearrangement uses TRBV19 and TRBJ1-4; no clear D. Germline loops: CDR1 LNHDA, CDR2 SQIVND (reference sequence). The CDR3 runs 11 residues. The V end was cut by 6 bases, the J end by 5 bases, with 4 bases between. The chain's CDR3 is CASRLNEKLFF. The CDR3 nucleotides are TGTGCCAGTAGACTGAATGAAAAACTGTTTTTT.

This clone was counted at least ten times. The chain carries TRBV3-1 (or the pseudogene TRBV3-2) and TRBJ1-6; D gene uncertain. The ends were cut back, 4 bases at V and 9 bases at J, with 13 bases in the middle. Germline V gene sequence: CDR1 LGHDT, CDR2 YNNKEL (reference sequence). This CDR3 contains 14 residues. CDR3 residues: CASSRAGGGSPLHF. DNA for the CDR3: TGTGCCAGCAGCCGGGCGGGTGGTGGTTCACCCCTCCACTTT.

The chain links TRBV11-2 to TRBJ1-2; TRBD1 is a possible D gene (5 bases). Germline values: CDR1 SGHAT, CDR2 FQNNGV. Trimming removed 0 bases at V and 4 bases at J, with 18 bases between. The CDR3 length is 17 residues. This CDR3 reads CASSLDLETDPSYGYTF. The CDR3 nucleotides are TGTGCCAGCAGCTTAGATCTGGAGACAGACCCTTCCTATGGCTACACCTTC.

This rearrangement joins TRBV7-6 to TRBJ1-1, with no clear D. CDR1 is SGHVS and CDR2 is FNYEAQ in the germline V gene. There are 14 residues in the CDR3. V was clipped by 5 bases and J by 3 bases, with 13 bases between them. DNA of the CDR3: TGTGCCAGCAGCCCGACACCCACGGACACTGAAGCTTTCTTT. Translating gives CASSPTPTDTEAFF.

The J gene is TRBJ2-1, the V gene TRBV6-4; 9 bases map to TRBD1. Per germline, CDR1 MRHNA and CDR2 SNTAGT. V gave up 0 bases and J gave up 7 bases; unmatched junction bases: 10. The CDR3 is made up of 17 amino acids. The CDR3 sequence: CASSDSDRGKFENEQFF. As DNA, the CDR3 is TGTGCCAGCAGTGACTCTGACAGGGGGAAATTCGAAAATGAGCAGTTCTTC.

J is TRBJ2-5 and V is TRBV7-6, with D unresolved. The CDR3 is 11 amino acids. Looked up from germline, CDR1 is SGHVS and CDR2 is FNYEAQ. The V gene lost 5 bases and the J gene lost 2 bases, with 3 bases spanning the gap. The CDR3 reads CASSQQETQYF. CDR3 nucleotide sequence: TGTGCCAGCAGCCAGCAAGAGACCCAGTACTTC.

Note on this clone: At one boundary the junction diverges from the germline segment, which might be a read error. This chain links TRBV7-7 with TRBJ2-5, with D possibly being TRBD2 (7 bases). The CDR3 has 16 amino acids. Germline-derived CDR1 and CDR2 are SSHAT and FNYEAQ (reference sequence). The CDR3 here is CASSQGGGLAEETQYF. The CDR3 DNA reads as TGTGCTAGCAGCCAAGGGGGTGGGCTAGCGGAAGAGACCCAGTACTTC.

Here the CDR3 reads CASTTGSSYGYTF. The CDR3, as DNA: TGTGCCTCCACGACAGGGAGTAGCTATGGCTACACCTTC. V usage is TRBV30 and J usage is TRBJ1-2, with 7 bases identical to TRBD1. CDR3 length: 13 amino acids. Germline-derived CDR1 and CDR2 are GTSNPN and SVGIG (reference sequence). V lost 7 bases, J lost 4 bases, and 9 bases stayed unmatched.

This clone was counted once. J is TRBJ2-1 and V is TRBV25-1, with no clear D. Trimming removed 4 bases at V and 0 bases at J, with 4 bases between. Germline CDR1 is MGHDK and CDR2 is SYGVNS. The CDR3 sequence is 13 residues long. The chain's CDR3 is CASSGGSYNEQFF. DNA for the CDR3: TGTGCCAGCAGTGGAGGCTCCTACAATGAGCAGTTCTTC.

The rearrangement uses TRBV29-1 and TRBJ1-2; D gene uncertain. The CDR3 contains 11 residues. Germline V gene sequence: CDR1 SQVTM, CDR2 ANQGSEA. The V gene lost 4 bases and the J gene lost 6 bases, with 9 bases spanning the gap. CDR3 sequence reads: CSVVIGDGYTF. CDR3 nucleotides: TGCAGCGTTGTTATCGGGGATGGCTACACCTTC.

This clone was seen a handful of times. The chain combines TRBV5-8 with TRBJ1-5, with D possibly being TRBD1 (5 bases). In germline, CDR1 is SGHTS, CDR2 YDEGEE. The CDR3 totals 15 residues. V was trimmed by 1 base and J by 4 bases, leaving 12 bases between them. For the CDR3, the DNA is TGTGCCAGCAGCTTGTGGGGGGGATCGAATCAGCCCCAGCATTTT. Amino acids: CASSLWGGSNQPQHF.

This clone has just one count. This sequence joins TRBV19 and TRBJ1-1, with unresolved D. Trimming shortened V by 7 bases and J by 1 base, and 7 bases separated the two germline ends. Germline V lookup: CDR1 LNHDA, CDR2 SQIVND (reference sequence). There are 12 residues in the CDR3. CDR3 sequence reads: CASNRQNTEAFF. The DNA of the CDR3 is TGTGCCAGTAATAGACAGAACACTGAAGCTTTCTTT.

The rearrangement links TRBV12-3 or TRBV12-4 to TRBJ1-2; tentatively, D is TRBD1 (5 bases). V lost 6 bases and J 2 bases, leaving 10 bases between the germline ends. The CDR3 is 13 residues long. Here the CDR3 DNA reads TGTGCCAGCAGCTCCAGGGAAAACTATGGCTACACCTTC. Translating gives CASSSRENYGYTF.

The CDR3 sequence: CASSLGLAGAQETQYF. DNA of the CDR3: TGTGCCAGCAGCTTAGGACTAGCGGGGGCACAAGAGACCCAGTACTTC. The V call is TRBV5-5, the J call TRBJ2-5; TRBD2 matches 13 bases. CDR1 and CDR2 from the germline V gene are SGHKS and YYEKEE (reference sequence). The CDR3 runs to 16 residues. Trimming at V came to 2 bases and at J to 2 bases, leaving 3 bases not matched to a gene.

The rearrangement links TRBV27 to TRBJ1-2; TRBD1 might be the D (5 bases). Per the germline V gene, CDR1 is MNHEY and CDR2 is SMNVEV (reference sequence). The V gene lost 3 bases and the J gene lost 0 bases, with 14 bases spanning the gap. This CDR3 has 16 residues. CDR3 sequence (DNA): TGTGCCAGCAGTTTCGGGGGGACCCAAGCTAACTATGGCTACACCTTC. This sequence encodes CASSFGGTQANYGYTF.

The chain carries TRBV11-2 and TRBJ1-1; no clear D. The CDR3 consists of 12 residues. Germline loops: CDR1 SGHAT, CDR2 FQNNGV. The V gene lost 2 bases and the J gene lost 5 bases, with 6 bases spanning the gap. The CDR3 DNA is TGTGCCAGCAGCTTATTGCGGACTGAAGCTTTCTTT. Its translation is CASSLLRTEAFF.

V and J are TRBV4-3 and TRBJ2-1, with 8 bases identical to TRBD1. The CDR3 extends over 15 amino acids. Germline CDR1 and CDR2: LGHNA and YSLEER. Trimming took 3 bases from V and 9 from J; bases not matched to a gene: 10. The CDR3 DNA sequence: TGCGCCAGCAGCCAGGGACAGGAGCAAAAGGGTGAGCAGTTCTTC. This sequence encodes CASSQGQEQKGEQFF.

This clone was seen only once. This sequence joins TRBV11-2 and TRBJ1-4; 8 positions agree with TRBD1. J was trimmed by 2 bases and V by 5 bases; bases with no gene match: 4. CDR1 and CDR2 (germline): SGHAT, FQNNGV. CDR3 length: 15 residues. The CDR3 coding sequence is TGTGCCAGCAGCGTGGACAGGGCGACTAATGAAAAACTGTTTTTT. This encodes CASSVDRATNEKLFF.

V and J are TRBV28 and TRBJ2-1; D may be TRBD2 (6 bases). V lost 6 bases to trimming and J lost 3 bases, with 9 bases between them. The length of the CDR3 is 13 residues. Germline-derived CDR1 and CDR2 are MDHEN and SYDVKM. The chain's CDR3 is CASRGGFYNEQFF. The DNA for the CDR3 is TGTGCCAGCAGGGGGGGATTCTACAATGAGCAGTTCTTC.

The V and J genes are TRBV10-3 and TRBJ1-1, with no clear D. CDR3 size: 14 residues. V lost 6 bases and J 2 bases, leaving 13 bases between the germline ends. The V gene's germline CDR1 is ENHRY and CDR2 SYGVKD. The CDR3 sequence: CAIRDRLRNTEAFF. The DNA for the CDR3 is TGTGCCATCAGGGATCGACTGAGAAACACTGAAGCTTTCTTT.

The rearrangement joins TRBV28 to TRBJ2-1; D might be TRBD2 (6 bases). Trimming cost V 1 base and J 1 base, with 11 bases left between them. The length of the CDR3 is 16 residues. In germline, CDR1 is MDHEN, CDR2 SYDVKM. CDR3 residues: CASSLYRLESYNEQFF. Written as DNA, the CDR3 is TGTGCCAGCAGTTTATATAGACTAGAGTCCTACAATGAGCAGTTCTTC.

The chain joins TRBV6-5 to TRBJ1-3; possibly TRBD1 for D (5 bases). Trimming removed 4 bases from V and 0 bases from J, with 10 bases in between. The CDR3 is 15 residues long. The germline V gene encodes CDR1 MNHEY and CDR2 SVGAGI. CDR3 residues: CASSSRAISGNTIYF. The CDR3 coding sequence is TGTGCCAGCAGTTCCAGGGCCATCTCTGGAAACACCATATATTTT.

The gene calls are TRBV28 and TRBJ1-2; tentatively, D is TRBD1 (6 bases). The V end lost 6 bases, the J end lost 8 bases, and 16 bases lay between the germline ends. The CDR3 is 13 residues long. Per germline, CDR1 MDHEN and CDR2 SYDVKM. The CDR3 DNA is TGTGCCAGCAGAATGGGCAGGGGCTACGGCTACACCTTC. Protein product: CASRMGRGYGYTF.